What follows is one TCR beta chain and its context. The sample belongs to a study of technical replicates of blood from a few donors. Measured with immunoSEQ multiplex PCR; TCRdb has only the in-frame clones, and not every one. The top ten clones hold roughly 0.24% of a sample with 75,000 or so clones, 95% of them seen once. Germline V CDR1 and CDR2: LNHNV, YYDKDF (reference sequence). The CDR3 covers 14 residues. V shed 1 base and J shed 1 base, with 7 bases lying between them. The V and J genes are TRBV15 and TRBJ1-1; D is unresolved. The receptor was isolated from a human donor in good health. Sequencing used T cells isolated from PBMCs. The CDR3: CATSRGSGNTEAFF. DNA of the CDR3: TGTGCCACCAGCAGAGGGTCGGGGAACACTGAAGCTTTCTTT.